The rows below give T cell receptor beta chains drawn from one sample of a study of post-analysis software for immune sequencing data. TCRdb re-derived calls from the PCR reads in MiXCR, one entry per CDR3 protein. The repertoire holds around 710,000 distinct CDR3 sequences, with about half as singletons. Sequencing used blood. These receptors all come from a girl between 10 and 17 years old with multiple sclerosis. CDR3s include the opening cysteine and the closing phenylalanine or tryptophan. D genes are given only for firm matches. Size values are once, few and many counts, or a class for expanded clones, and some rows have none.

TRBV6-4	TRBJ2-7	-	TRBD2	CASSDGLAGAFYYEQYF	TGTGCCAGCAGTGATGGGCTAGCGGGCGCTTTTTACTACGAGCAGTACTTC
TRBV27	TRBJ1-1	few	-	CASSPSQGSEAFF	TGTGCCAGCAGTCCCTCTCAGGGTTCTGAAGCTTTCTTT
TRBV12-3/TRBV12-4	TRBJ2-1	-	TRBD2	CARAAGPGLAEYNEQFF	TGTGCCAGAGCGGCAGGGCCGGGACTAGCGGAGTACAATGAGCAGTTCTTC
TRBV29-1	TRBJ2-2	few	-	CSGTGRNTGELFF	TGCAGCGGAACGGGGCGAAACACCGGGGAGCTGTTTTTT
TRBV20-1	TRBJ2-5	-	-	CSASWAGETQYF	TGCAGTGCTAGCTGGGCGGGAGAGACCCAGTACTTC
TRBV13	TRBJ2-1	once	TRBD2	CASSFFGKREGPNEQFF	TGTGCCAGCAGCTTTTTTGGGAAGCGGGAGGGCCCTAATGAGCAGTTCTTC
TRBV7-4	TRBJ2-1	once	-	CASSLGGCLFF	TGTGCCAGCAGCTTAGGAGGTTGTTTGTTCTTC
TRBV20-1	TRBJ2-5	few	-	CSAGLRAQETQYF	TGCAGTGCGGGGTTACGGGCCCAAGAGACCCAGTACTTC
TRBV9	TRBJ2-3	-	-	CASSVDHTDTQYF	TGTGCCAGCAGCGTGGACCACACAGATACGCAGTATTTT
TRBV27	TRBJ2-5	once	-	CASSPQRWETQYF	TGTGCCAGCAGTCCGCAGCGGTGGGAGACCCAGTACTTC
TRBV5-5	TRBJ2-4	-	TRBD1	CASGQQGVVNIQYF	TGTGCCAGCGGCCAGCAGGGGGTGGTTAACATTCAGTACTTC
TRBV6-2/TRBV6-3	TRBJ2-3	-	TRBD2	CASVSPGLATDTQYF	TGTGCCAGCGTCAGTCCGGGACTAGCCACAGATACGCAGTATTTT
TRBV4-3	TRBJ2-1	few	-	CASSREEGRPENEQFF	TGCGCCAGCAGCCGGGAGGAGGGGCGACCCGAGAATGAGCAGTTCTTC
TRBV20-1	TRBJ2-1	-	TRBD2	CSAPLASGRNEQFF	TGCAGTGCCCCCCTGGCTAGCGGGAGAAATGAGCAGTTCTTC
TRBV29-1	TRBJ2-5	few	-	CSVVRITYQETQYF	TGCAGCGTGGTCAGGATAACGTACCAAGAGACCCAGTACTTC
TRBV7-8	TRBJ2-1	-	-	CASSLFGEGQFF	TGTGCCAGCAGCCTTTTTGGGGAAGGGCAGTTCTTC
TRBV5-1	TRBJ2-3	-	-	CASSRDTFGDTQYF	TGCGCCAGCAGCCGAGACACCTTTGGGGATACGCAGTATTTT
TRBV15	TRBJ2-7	-	TRBD1	CATSRGGTGVSYEQYF	TGTGCCACCAGCAGAGGGGGGACAGGGGTCTCCTACGAGCAGTACTTC
TRBV5-1	TRBJ2-1	-	TRBD2	CASGAGGSVREQFF	TGCGCCAGCGGAGCGGGAGGGTCGGTTCGGGAGCAGTTCTTC
TRBV27	TRBJ2-7	few	-	CASSLWGGTSYEQYF	TGTGCCAGCAGTCTATGGGGCGGAACCTCCTACGAGCAGTACTTC
TRBV27	TRBJ1-6	few	-	CASSPSQGVNSPLHF	TGTGCCAGCAGTCCCAGCCAGGGTGTCAATTCACCCCTCCACTTT
TRBV15	TRBJ2-1	few	-	CATTTSSYDEQFF	TGTGCCACCACTACGAGCTCCTACGATGAGCAGTTCTTC
TRBV9	TRBJ2-1	-	-	CASSALDLNEQFF	TGTGCCAGCAGCGCTCTCGACTTGAATGAGCAGTTCTTC
TRBV12-5	TRBJ2-2	-	-	CASGPQGRTGELFF	TGTGCTAGTGGTCCACAGGGACGAACCGGGGAGCTGTTTTTT
TRBV7-2	TRBJ1-5	-	TRBD1	CASSLGAGGVQPQHF	TGTGCCAGCAGCTTAGGAGCAGGGGGCGTTCAGCCCCAGCATTTT
TRBV11-3	TRBJ2-7	few	-	CASSSGTALDKQYF	TGTGCCAGCAGCTCAGGGACTGCCTTGGATAAGCAGTACTTC
TRBV6-6	TRBJ2-7	-	-	CASSYRRYEQYF	TGTGCCAGCAGTTACAGAAGATACGAGCAGTACTTC
TRBV27	TRBJ1-2	-	-	CASGSIGGRGGYTF	TGTGCCAGCGGTTCTATTGGGGGGCGCGGTGGCTACACCTTC
TRBV12-3/TRBV12-4	TRBJ1-1	-	-	CASSLTRQVHTEAFF	TGTGCCAGCAGTTTAACCCGACAGGTTCACACTGAAGCTTTCTTT
TRBV5-5	TRBJ1-5	-	-	CASSFVRAFDQPQHF	TGTGCCAGCAGCTTCGTCCGGGCGTTCGATCAGCCCCAGCATTTT
TRBV4-2	TRBJ1-2	few	TRBD1	CASSQAGQGGGYTF	TGTGCCAGCAGCCAGGCGGGACAGGGAGGCGGCTACACCTTC
TRBV4-1	TRBJ2-1	-	-	CASSREIGRAHYNEQFF	TGCGCCAGCAGCCGAGAAATAGGACGGGCCCACTACAATGAGCAGTTCTTC
TRBV12-3/TRBV12-4	TRBJ2-1	-	-	CASSLLTHNEQCF	TGTGCCAGCAGTCTGCTGACCCACAATGAGCAGTGCTTC
TRBV7-9	TRBJ1-2	few	TRBD1	CASLRTGWDYGYTF	TGTGCCAGCCTTAGGACAGGGTGGGACTATGGCTACACCTTC
TRBV9	TRBJ1-2	few	TRBD1	CASSTQTGGAFGYTF	TGTGCCAGCAGCACCCAAACAGGGGGCGCGTTTGGCTACACCTTC
TRBV12-3/TRBV12-4	TRBJ2-5	once	TRBD2	CASSLSVTSDQETQYF	TGTGCCAGCAGTTTGAGCGTGACTAGCGACCAAGAGACCCAGTACTTC
TRBV7-9	TRBJ1-2	-	-	CASSFLDRENYGYTF	TGTGCCAGCAGCTTCCTGGACCGCGAAAACTATGGCTACACCTTC
TRBV5-6	TRBJ1-1	-	-	CASSPMNGWTVNTEAFF	TGTGCCAGCAGCCCCATGAATGGTTGGACGGTGAACACTGAAGCTTTCTTT
TRBV28	TRBJ2-3	few	TRBD2	CASSPLAGEGDTQYF	TGTGCCAGCAGTCCCTTAGCGGGTGAGGGAGATACGCAGTATTTT
TRBV12-3/TRBV12-4	TRBJ2-3	-	-	CASSARELSTDTQYF	TGTGCCAGCAGTGCCCGAGAGTTGAGCACAGATACGCAGTATTTT
TRBV28	TRBJ1-4	-	-	CASERATNEKLFF	TGTGCCAGCGAAAGAGCGACTAATGAAAAACTGTTTTTT
TRBV9	TRBJ2-6	-	-	CASSVSTVSGANVLTF	TGTGCCAGCAGCGTAAGCACAGTCTCTGGGGCCAACGTCCTGACTTTC
TRBV7-2	TRBJ2-1	-	TRBD2	CASTSSGRAGGEQFF	TGTGCCAGCACCTCAAGCGGGAGGGCCGGGGGTGAGCAGTTCTTC
TRBV12-5	TRBJ2-1	few	TRBD2	CASGLATSGSSYNEQFF	TGTGCTAGTGGTTTGGCGACTAGCGGGAGCTCCTACAATGAGCAGTTCTTC
TRBV7-9	TRBJ1-5	few	-	CASSLERNQPQHF	TGTGCCAGCAGCTTAGAACGTAATCAGCCCCAGCATTTT
TRBV6-1	TRBJ1-2	-	-	CASREQVSYGYTF	TGTGCCAGCAGAGAACAGGTTAGCTATGGCTACACCTTC
TRBV12-3/TRBV12-4	TRBJ1-4	-	-	CASSLRAEKLFF	TGTGCCAGCAGTTTAAGGGCTGAAAAACTGTTTTTT
TRBV20-1	TRBJ2-3	-	-	CSAPPGRGTDTQYF	TGCAGTGCCCCGCCGGGACGGGGCACAGATACGCAGTATTTT
TRBV29-1	TRBJ1-2	once	-	CSVEEDSFSVGYTF	TGCAGCGTTGAAGAAGACAGTTTTTCGGTTGGCTACACCTTC
TRBV7-8	TRBJ2-7	once	-	CASSKLGSSYEQYF	TGTGCCAGCTCGAAACTAGGGAGCTCCTACGAGCAGTACTTC
TRBV7-9	TRBJ2-1	few	TRBD1	CASSPRDRANEQFF	TGTGCCAGCAGCCCCCGGGACAGGGCCAATGAGCAGTTCTTC
TRBV7-9	TRBJ2-1	-	TRBD2	CASSPREGPYNEQFF	TGTGCCAGCAGCCCCAGGGAGGGTCCCTACAATGAGCAGTTCTTC
TRBV10-3	TRBJ2-3	few	TRBD1	CAIRRQGVTDTQYF	TGTGCCATCCGTCGACAGGGCGTCACAGATACGCAGTATTTT
TRBV7-2	TRBJ2-1	-	-	CASSFDREQFF	TGTGCCAGCAGCTTTGACCGGGAGCAGTTCTTC
TRBV29-1	TRBJ2-1	-	TRBD2	CSVGLAGDSYNEQFF	TGCAGCGTCGGACTAGCGGGGGACTCCTACAATGAGCAGTTCTTC
TRBV7-9	TRBJ1-2	-	-	CASNQLPPDGYTF	TGTGCCAGCAACCAACTTCCTCCAGATGGCTACACCTTC
TRBV15	TRBJ2-7	-	-	CATSRDSGATYEQYF	TGTGCCACCAGCAGAGATTCCGGAGCGACGTACGAGCAGTACTTC
TRBV12-3/TRBV12-4	TRBJ1-5	once	-	CASRRGAKPWPQHF	TGTGCCAGCCGCCGGGGGGCGAAACCATGGCCCCAGCATTTT
TRBV7-2	TRBJ1-4	few	TRBD1	CASSLNRGGEKLFF	TGTGCCAGCAGTCTGAACAGGGGGGGCGAAAAACTGTTTTTT
TRBV24-1	TRBJ2-3	-	-	CATSVGGSTDTQYF	TGTGCCACCAGTGTTGGGGGGAGCACAGATACGCAGTATTTT